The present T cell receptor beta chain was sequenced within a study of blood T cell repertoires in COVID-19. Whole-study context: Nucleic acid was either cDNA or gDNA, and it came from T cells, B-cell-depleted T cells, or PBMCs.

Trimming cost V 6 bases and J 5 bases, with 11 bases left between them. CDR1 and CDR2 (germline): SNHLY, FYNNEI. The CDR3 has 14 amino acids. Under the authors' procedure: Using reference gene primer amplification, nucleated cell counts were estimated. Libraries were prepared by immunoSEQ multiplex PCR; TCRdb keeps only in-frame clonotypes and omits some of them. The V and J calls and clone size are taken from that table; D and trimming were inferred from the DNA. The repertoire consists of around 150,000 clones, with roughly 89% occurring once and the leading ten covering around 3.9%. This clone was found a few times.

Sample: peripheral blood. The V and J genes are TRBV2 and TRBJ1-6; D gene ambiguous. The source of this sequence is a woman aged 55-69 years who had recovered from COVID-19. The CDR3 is CASRQQDNNSPLHF. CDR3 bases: TGTGCCAGCAGGCAACAAGATAATAATTCACCCCTCCACTTT.